This T cell receptor (beta chain) was retrieved from a study of blood T cell repertoires in COVID-19. Using immunoSEQ multiplex PCR, the repertoire was profiled, and TCRdb retains in-frame clones only, with some absent. Among 85,000 to 120,000 clones, 84% were seen once, and the ten largest hold over 9.5%. Germline-derived CDR1 and CDR2 are MNHEY and SVGAGI. CDR3 length: 14 residues. Trimming took 2 bases from V and 4 from J; bases not matched to a gene: 2. The chain links TRBV6-5 to TRBJ2-7; 10 bases align to TRBD1. The specimen was peripheral blood. This TCR was sampled from a man aged 35 to 55 with active or convalescent COVID-19. CDR3 DNA: TGTGCCAGCAGTTACGGGACAGGGGCGTACGAGCAGTACTTC. Translation: CASSYGTGAYEQYF.